A selection of T cell receptor beta chains follows, all from one sample in a study of T-cell memory formation after mild COVID-19. TCRdb processed the 5' RACE reads anew with MiXCR; each CDR3 protein has one entry. The sample has fewer than 350,000 distinct CDR3 sequences, about 16% seen once; the top ten hold approximately 20%. Sequencing was done on a sample of PBMCs or a T cell subset sorted from them (not recorded which). The receptors derive from a man in his late teens or twenties who had mild COVID-19 (a few samples of this study predate the infection). Cell type and time point are not known. The CDR3 runs from the conserved cysteine through the conserved F or W. A D gene is named only where the DNA matches it firmly. Expanded clones get a size class; other rows say once, few or many, or leave the size out.

TRBJ2-1,15,NA,TRBV6-5,few,TGTGCCAGCAGTTACTCCGGGAGCCCAAACAATGAGCAGTTCTTC,CASSYSGSPNNEQFF
TRBJ2-3,15,TRBD2,TRBV9,NA,TGTGCCAGCAGCGTAGAGGCGGGGGACGGTAAAGCGCAGTATTTT,CASSVEAGDGKAQYF
TRBJ2-3,15,NA,TRBV9,few,TGTGCCAGCAGCGTCCTTAGACAGGGAGGAGATACGCAGTATTTT,CASSVLRQGGDTQYF
TRBJ2-3,13,NA,TRBV29-1,few,TGCAGCGGAAGACAGGCCCCCACAGATACGCAGTATTTT,CSGRQAPTDTQYF
TRBJ2-5,15,NA,TRBV20-1,few,TGCAGTGCTAGTCCGCGGAGGGGAGAAGGGGAGACCCAGTACTTC,CSASPRRGEGETQYF
TRBJ1-2,15,TRBD1,TRBV4-3,NA,TGCGCCAGCAGCCAGGTGGGACAGGGGGCTGGTGGCTACACCTTC,CASSQVGQGAGGYTF
TRBJ2-5,13,NA,TRBV25-1,NA,TGTGCCAGCAGTACCGACTGGGGGGAGACCCAGTACTTC,CASSTDWGETQYF
TRBJ2-7,15,NA,TRBV20-1,NA,TGCAGTGCTACTCACTCCGGGACCGGATCCTACGAGCAGTACTTC,CSATHSGTGSYEQYF
TRBJ2-3,15,TRBD2,TRBV20-1,few,TGCAGTGCTCCTATAGCGGGGGGCCGCACAGATACGCAGTATTTT,CSAPIAGGRTDTQYF
TRBJ2-3,13,NA,TRBV9,NA,TGTGCCAGCGAGGGGACCGGGACACGGACGCAGTATTTT,CASEGTGTRTQYF
TRBJ1-5,11,NA,TRBV6-5,NA,TGTGCCAGCAGCCCAGGGACACCCCAGCATTTT,CASSPGTPQHF
TRBJ1-1,15,TRBD1,TRBV19,NA,TGTGCCAGTAGTTTCCACAGGGGAGAGGACACTGAAGCTTTCTTT,CASSFHRGEDTEAFF
TRBJ2-5,15,NA,TRBV6-5,many,TGTGCCAGCAGTTACGTCGATGCTAACCAAGAGACCCAGTACTTC,CASSYVDANQETQYF
TRBJ1-5,14,NA,TRBV18,few,TGTGCCAGCTCACCAGGGTATAGCAATCAGCCCCAGCATTTT,CASSPGYSNQPQHF
TRBJ2-3,13,NA,TRBV6-2/TRBV6-3,NA,TGTGCCAGCAGGGTCATGGCCAGGAATACGCAGTATTTT,CASRVMARNTQYF
TRBJ2-1,15,NA,TRBV7-2,NA,TGTGCCAGCAGCTTAGCGGTAGCGGCCAACAATGAGCAGTTCTTC,CASSLAVAANNEQFF
TRBJ2-1,17,NA,TRBV15,NA,TGTGCCACCAGCAGAGATCGGCGGGACAGTGGCTACAATGAGCAGTTCTTC,CATSRDRRDSGYNEQFF
TRBJ2-1,16,NA,TRBV4-1,many,TGCGCCAGCAGCCAGGGGTGGGGGGTCTCCTACAATGAGCAGTTCTTC,CASSQGWGVSYNEQFF
TRBJ1-2,13,NA,TRBV10-3,few,TGTGCCATCAGTGCGGCTGGATACTATGGCTACACCTTC,CAISAAGYYGYTF
TRBJ2-2,14,NA,TRBV6-5,few,TGTGCCAGCAGTTACAACCTAGCAACCGGGGAGCTGTTTTTT,CASSYNLATGELFF
TRBJ2-2,15,NA,TRBV5-1,NA,TGCGCCAGCAGCTTGACCTTGCGGGACACCGGGGAGCTGTTTTTT,CASSLTLRDTGELFF
TRBJ2-2,14,NA,TRBV12-3/TRBV12-4,many,TGTGCCAGCAGTTTGGGTGGTAGCACCGGGGAGCTGTTTTTT,CASSLGGSTGELFF
TRBJ1-1,14,NA,TRBV18,NA,TGTGCCAGCTCACCTCCCCGGTCCTACACTGAAGCTTTCTTT,CASSPPRSYTEAFF
TRBJ1-2,15,NA,TRBV5-1,NA,TGCGCCAGCAGCCCCGAGGACGGGACGGCTTATGGCTACACCTTC,CASSPEDGTAYGYTF